Sequencing of this T cell receptor (beta chain) was carried out in a study of regulatory T cells. Study-level findings and limits: Skewed V and J usage and few unique V-J pairs marked patient repertoires, most in Tregs.

Comments on this clone: Its matching antigen is unknown.

Amplification used 52 TRBV primers and 13 TRBJ primers. Sequencing used immunoSEQ multiplex PCR; TCRdb keeps in-frame clones, though not all of them. Altogether 17,000 or so clones are present, roughly 90% being singletons, with the ten largest covering about 32%. The CDR3 runs to 15 residues. With 4 bases removed from V and 1 base from J, the gap between germline ends came to 13 bases. CDR1 and CDR2 from the germline V gene are MGHRA and YSYEKL. The genes are TRBV4-1 and TRBJ1-1; D gene unclear. The sequence came from a person between 18 and 30 years old with CD3G deficiency. Specimen: CD8+ T cells sorted from blood. The CDR3: CASSRGEGQNTEAFF. CDR3 nucleotide sequence: TGCGCCAGCAGCCGCGGGGAGGGCCAGAACACTGAAGCTTTCTTT.